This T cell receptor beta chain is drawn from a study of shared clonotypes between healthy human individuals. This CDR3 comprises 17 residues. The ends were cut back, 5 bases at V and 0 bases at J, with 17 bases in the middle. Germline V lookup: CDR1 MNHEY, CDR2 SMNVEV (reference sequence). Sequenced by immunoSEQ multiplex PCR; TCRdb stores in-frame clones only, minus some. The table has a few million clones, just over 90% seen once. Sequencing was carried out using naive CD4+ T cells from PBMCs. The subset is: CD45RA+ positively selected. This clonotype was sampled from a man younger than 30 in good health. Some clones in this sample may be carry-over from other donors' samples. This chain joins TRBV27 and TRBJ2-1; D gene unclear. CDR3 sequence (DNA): TGTGCCAGCAGTCGGCGAGATGCGACTTTCTCCTACAATGAGCAGTTCTTC. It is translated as CASSRRDATFSYNEQFF.